This T cell receptor (beta chain) was sequenced during a study of T cell responses to AZD1222 COVID-19 vaccine. Germline CDR1 SNHLY, CDR2 FYNNEI. CDR3 length: 13 amino acids. V lost 5 bases and J 4 bases, leaving 11 bases between the germline ends. General study points: Baseline serostatus was positive in only six AZD1222 recipients. The study found vaccine-associated CD4 TCRs spanning spike, dominant at 160-218 and 743-854. Among spike-specific TCRs, nearly half reportedly target unmutated variant regions.

Here immunoSEQ multiplex PCR was the method, and the copy in TCRdb shows in-frame clones only, minus some. The sample records about 57,000 clones, 75% to 90% being singletons. This clone was found once. The target antigen is unknown. The clonotype was recovered from an adult in good health. The sequencing here drew on peripheral blood, taken on day 0 of AZD1222 vaccination. The chain is built from TRBV2 and TRBJ1-2; D uncertain. CDR3 protein: CASSYHDSYGYTF. Written as DNA, the CDR3 is TGTGCCAGCAGTTATCACGATTCCTATGGCTACACCTTC.